These 10 T cell receptor beta chains were all obtained from the same sample, sequenced in a study of cytomegalovirus exposure and HLA in healthy donors. PCR used 60 Vbeta primers and 13 Jbeta primers. Profiling relied on immunoSEQ multiplex PCR, and the TCRdb table lists in-frame clones only, not all of them. Found here are fewer than 130,000 clones, approximately 78% of them singletons; the top ten hold 1% to 1.5%. The specimen sequenced was PBMCs. The receptors come from a woman in her 30s in good health and CMV-seronegative.

This chain uses TRBV28 with TRBJ2-3; D may be TRBD2 (6 bases). This CDR3 has 15 residues. Germline V gene lookup returns CDR1 MDHEN and CDR2 SYDVKM. V lost 5 bases and J 0 bases, leaving 12 bases between the germline ends. The CDR3 here is CASSALAESTDTQYF. DNA for the CDR3: TGTGCCAGCAGTGCCTTAGCGGAGAGCACAGATACGCAGTATTTT.

The chain combines TRBV5-4 with TRBJ2-2; 8 nucleotides line up with TRBD2. Germline V gene lookup returns CDR1 SGHNT and CDR2 YYREEE (reference sequence). J gave up 7 bases and V 5 bases, and 7 bases lay outside the gene matches. The CDR3 extends over 14 amino acids. CDR3 residues: CASRAGGLGGELFF. The CDR3, as DNA: TGTGCCAGCAGGGCGGGGGGCCTGGGCGGGGAGCTGTTTTTT.

The chain uses TRBV28 and TRBJ1-1; TRBD1 matches at 7 bases. V gave up 2 bases and J gave up 5 bases; unmatched junction bases: 5. This CDR3 contains 14 residues. The germline CDR1 and CDR2 sequences are MDHEN and SYDVKM. The CDR3 loop reads CASSLNRGWTEAFF. The CDR3 nucleotides read TGTGCCAGCAGTTTAAACAGGGGTTGGACTGAAGCTTTCTTT.

The V and J genes are TRBV5-1 and TRBJ1-1; weak D call: TRBD1 (6 bases). V lost 4 bases, J lost 4 bases, and 14 bases lay in between. Germline V gives CDR1 SGHRS, CDR2 YFSETQ. The CDR3 runs 14 residues. CDR3 DNA: TGCGCCAGCAGCCCCGACAGGCCCATCACTGAAGCTTTCTTT. Protein product: CASSPDRPITEAFF.

This sequence joins TRBV5-1 and TRBJ2-7, with 12 bases matching TRBD2. This CDR3 contains 18 residues. CDR1 is SGHRS and CDR2 is YFSETQ in the germline V gene. With 0 bases clipped from V and 2 bases from J, the junction kept 9 bases outside the gene matches. CDR3 residues: CASSLGLAGGHEPYEQYF. CDR3 coding DNA: TGCGCCAGCAGCTTGGGGCTAGCGGGGGGGCACGAACCCTACGAGCAGTACTTC. The full variable domain, in which reference TRBV5-1 and TRBJ2-7 provide the parts outside the CDR3, is KAGVTQTPRYLIKTRGQQVTLSCSPISGHRSVSWYQQTPGQGLQFLFEYFSETQRNKGNFPGRFSGRQFSNSRSEMNVSTLELGDSALYLCASSLGLAGGHEPYEQYFGPGTRLTVT.

The chain combines TRBV7-9 with TRBJ2-2; D gene uncertain. The germline V gene has CDR1 SEHNR and CDR2 FQNEAQ (reference sequence). V lost 5 bases and J 7 bases, leaving 11 bases between the germline ends. The CDR3 is 13 residues long. The DNA of the CDR3 is TGTGCCAGCAGCCCCCTAAATAGCGGGGAGCTGTTTTTT. This codes for CASSPLNSGELFF.

The chain has TRBV5-1 and TRBJ1-2; a possible D gene is TRBD1 (5 bases). The CDR3 loop spans 15 amino acids. V was cut by 4 bases and J by 2 bases, with 15 bases left in between. The germline V gene has CDR1 SGHRS and CDR2 YFSETQ. CDR3 nucleotides: TGCGCCAGCAGCGCCCAATTGGGGCAGAACTATGGCTACACCTTC. Its translation: CASSAQLGQNYGYTF.

This clone turned up a few times. The rearrangement joins TRBV6-5 to TRBJ2-1; tentative D call: TRBD1 (5 bases). The length of the CDR3 is 15 residues. Germline V gives CDR1 MNHEY, CDR2 SVGAGI. V lost 1 base and J lost 5, with 12 bases in between. CDR3 nucleotide sequence: TGTGCCAGCAGTTACTTTACAGTGGACAACAATGAGCAGTTCTTC. This translates into CASSYFTVDNNEQFF.

V and J are TRBV28 and TRBJ1-4; unclear D gene. This CDR3 spans 14 amino acids. V lost 5 bases and J 8 bases, leaving 15 bases between the germline ends. Per germline, CDR1 MDHEN and CDR2 SYDVKM. The CDR3 sequence: CASSAGFLGEKLFF. The CDR3 DNA follows: TGTGCCAGCAGTGCCGGGTTTCTAGGCGAAAAACTGTTTTTT.

The chain recombines TRBV28 with TRBJ2-3; possibly TRBD2 for D (6 bases). The CDR3 runs 12 residues. The V gene lost 11 bases and the J gene lost 3 bases, with 12 bases spanning the gap. Germline V gene data show CDR1 as MDHEN and CDR2 as SYDVKM. CDR3 in amino acids: CALGGSTDTQYF. The CDR3 DNA follows: TGTGCCCTGGGGGGTTCAACAGATACGCAGTATTTT.